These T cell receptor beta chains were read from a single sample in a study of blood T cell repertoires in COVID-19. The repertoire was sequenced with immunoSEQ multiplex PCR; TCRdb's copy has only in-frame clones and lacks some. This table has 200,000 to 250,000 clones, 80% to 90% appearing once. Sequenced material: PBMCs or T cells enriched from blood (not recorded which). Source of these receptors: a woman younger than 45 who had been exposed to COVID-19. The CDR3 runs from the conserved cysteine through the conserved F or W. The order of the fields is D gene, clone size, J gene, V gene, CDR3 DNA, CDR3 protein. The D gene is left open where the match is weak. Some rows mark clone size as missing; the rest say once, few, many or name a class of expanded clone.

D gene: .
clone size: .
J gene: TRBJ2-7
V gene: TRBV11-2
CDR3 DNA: TGTGCCAGCAGTCATCCCCCCAACACGTACTACGAGCAGTACTTC
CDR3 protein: CASSHPPNTYYEQYF

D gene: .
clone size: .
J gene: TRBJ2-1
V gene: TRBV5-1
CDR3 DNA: TGCGCCAGCAGCTTGGCCCGGGACTCCTACAATGAGCAGTTCTTC
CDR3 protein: CASSLARDSYNEQFF

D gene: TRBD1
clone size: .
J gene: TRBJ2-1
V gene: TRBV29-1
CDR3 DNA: TGCAGCGTTCGGACAGGGTGGAATGAGCAGTTCTTC
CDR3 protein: CSVRTGWNEQFF

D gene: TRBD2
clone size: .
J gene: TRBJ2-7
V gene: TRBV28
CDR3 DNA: TGTGCCAGCAGTCCGTATAGCGGGAGAGTGTACGAGCAGTACTTC
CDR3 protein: CASSPYSGRVYEQYF

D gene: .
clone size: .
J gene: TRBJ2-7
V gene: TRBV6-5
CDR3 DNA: TGTGCCAGCTCCCTGGGACATATCTCCTACGAGCAGTACTTC
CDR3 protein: CASSLGHISYEQYF

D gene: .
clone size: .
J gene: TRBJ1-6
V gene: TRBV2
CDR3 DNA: TGTGCCAGCAGTCGGACCGCGGGAGCAGATTCACCCCTCCACTTT
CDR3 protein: CASSRTAGADSPLHF

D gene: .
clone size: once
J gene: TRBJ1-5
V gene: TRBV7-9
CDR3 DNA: TGTGCCAGCAGCTTAGGGTTCGGAGACAGCAGCAATCAGCCCCAGCATTTT
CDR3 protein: CASSLGFGDSSNQPQHF

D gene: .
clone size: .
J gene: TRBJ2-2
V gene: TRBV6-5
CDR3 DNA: TGTGCCAGCACCGGACAGAGACTCACCGGGGAGCTGTTTTTT
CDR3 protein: CASTGQRLTGELFF

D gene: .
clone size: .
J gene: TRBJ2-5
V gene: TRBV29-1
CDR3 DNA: TGCCTGACAGACGGTTGGAAAGAGACCCAGTACTTC
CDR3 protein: CLTDGWKETQYF

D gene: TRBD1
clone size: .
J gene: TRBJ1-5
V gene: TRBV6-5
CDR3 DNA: TGTGCCAGCAGGCAACAGGGGGGTTTGGATCAGCCCCAGCATTTT
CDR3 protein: CASRQQGGLDQPQHF

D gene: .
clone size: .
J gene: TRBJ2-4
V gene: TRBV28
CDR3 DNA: TGTGCCAGCAGCCCCGACAGGTTAGCCAAAAACATTCAGTACTTC
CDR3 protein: CASSPDRLAKNIQYF

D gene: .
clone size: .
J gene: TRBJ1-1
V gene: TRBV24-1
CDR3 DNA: TGTGCCACCAGTAAGGGCAGGGAGGGTACTGAAGCTTTCTTT
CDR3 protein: CATSKGREGTEAFF

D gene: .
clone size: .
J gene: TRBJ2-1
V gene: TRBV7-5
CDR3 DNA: TGTGTCAGAAGCTTCTTGGGGACAGGGGATGGGGTTAGACTAGCGGGAGACCATGAGCAGTTCTTC
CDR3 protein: CVRSFLGTGDGVRLAGDHEQFF

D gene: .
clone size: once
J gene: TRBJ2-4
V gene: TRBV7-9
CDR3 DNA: TGTGCCAGCAGCTTGGGGAGAGAGTTCGGCAAAAACATTCAGTACTTC
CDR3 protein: CASSLGREFGKNIQYF

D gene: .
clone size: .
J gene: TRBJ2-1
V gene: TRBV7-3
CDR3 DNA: TGTGCCAGCAGCTTAACGGGGGCGAGGGATGAGCAGTTCTTC
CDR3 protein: CASSLTGARDEQFF

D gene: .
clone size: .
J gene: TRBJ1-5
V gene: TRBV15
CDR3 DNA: TGTGCCACCAGCAGAGTTGGCAGCGGAGATCAGCCCCAGCATTTT
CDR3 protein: CATSRVGSGDQPQHF

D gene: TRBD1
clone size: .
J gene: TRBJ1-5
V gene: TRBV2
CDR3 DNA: TGTGCCAGCAGTGAGGACAGGGGAGGCAATCAGCCCCAGCATTTT
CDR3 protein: CASSEDRGGNQPQHF

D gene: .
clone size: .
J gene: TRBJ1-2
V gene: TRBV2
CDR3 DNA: TGTGCCAGCAGTGAGCGCCCCTCGGGAGATGGCTACACCTTC
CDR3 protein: CASSERPSGDGYTF

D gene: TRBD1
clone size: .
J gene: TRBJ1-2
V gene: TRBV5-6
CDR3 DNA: TGTGCCAGCAGCCCCCTTATGGACAGGGGAGACGGCTACACCTTC
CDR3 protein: CASSPLMDRGDGYTF

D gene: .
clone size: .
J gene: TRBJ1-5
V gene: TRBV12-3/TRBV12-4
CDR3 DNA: TGTGCCAGCAGTGTGGCGGGGACTCAGCCCCAGCATTTT
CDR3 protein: CASSVAGTQPQHF

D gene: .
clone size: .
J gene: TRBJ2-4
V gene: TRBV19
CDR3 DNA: TGTGCCAGTAGTATAGTAAGCAGGGGTCGAAACATTCAGTACTTC
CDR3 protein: CASSIVSRGRNIQYF

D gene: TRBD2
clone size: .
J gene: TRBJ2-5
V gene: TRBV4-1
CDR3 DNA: TGCGCCAGCAGCCAACGGCTCCTAGCGGGAGAGACCCAGTACTTC
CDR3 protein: CASSQRLLAGETQYF

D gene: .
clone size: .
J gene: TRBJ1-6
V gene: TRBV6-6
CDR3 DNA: TGTGCCGCTTTCGGGGGTAGCTCCTATAATTCACCCCTCCACTTT
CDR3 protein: CAAFGGSSYNSPLHF

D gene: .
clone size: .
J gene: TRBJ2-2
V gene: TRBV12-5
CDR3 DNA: TGTGCTAGTGGTCTTCCCGGGACCGGGGAGCTGTTTTTT
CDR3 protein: CASGLPGTGELFF

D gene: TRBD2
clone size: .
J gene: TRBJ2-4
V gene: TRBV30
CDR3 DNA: TGTGCTGGACTAGCGCCTTCCAAAAACATTCAGTACTTC
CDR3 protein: CAGLAPSKNIQYF

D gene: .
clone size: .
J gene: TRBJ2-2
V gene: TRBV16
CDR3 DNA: TGTGCCAGCAGCCAACAGGGTACCGGGGAGCTGTTTTTT
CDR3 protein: CASSQQGTGELFF

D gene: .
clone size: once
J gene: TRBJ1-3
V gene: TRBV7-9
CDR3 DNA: TGTGCCAGCAGCTTAGCCCTACAGGGTCTGATGGGAAACACCATATATTTT
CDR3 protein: CASSLALQGLMGNTIYF

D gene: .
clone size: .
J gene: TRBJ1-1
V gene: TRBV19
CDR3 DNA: TGTGCCAGCACCCGATGGGGCAGTTTGAACACTGAAGCTTTCTTT
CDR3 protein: CASTRWGSLNTEAFF

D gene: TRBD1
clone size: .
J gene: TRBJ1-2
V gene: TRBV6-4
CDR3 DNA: TGTGCCAGCAGCCCCCGGGACAGGGTGGGGGGTGGCTACACCTTC
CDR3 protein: CASSPRDRVGGGYTF

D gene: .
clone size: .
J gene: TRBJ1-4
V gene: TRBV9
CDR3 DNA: TGTGCCAGCAGCGTGGGAGCTCGTAATGAAAAACTGTTTTTT
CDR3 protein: CASSVGARNEKLFF

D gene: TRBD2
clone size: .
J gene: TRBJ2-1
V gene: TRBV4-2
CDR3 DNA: TGTGCCAGCAGCCATTCGACTAGCGGGAGGCCGTACAATGAGCAGTTCTTC
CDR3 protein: CASSHSTSGRPYNEQFF

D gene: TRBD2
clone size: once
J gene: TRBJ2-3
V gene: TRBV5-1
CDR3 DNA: TGCGCCAGCAGCTTGGCCTCTAGCGGGCCCAGCACAGATACGCAGTATTTT
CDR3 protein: CASSLASSGPSTDTQYF

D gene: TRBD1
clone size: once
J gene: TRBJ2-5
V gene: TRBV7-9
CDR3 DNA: TGTGCCAGCAGCTTAGTGAGGACAGGGGACGAGACCCAGTACTTC
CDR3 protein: CASSLVRTGDETQYF

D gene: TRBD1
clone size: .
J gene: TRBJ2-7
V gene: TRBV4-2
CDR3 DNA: TGTGCCAGCAGCCAGGTTTGGGGACAGGCTTCCTACGAGCAGTACTTC
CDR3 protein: CASSQVWGQASYEQYF

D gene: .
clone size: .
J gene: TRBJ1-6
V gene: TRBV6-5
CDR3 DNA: TGTGCCAGCCGCGGAAATTCACCCCTCCACTTT
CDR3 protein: CASRGNSPLHF

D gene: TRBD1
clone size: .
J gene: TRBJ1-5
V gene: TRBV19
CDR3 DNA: TGTGCCAGTAGTATCGTCCTTCGGACAGGGCCTGATCCACCCCAGCATTTT
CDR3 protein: CASSIVLRTGPDPPQHF

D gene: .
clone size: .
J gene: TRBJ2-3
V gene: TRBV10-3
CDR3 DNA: TGTGCCATCAGTGAAGGGGGAGATACGCAGTATTTT
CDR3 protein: CAISEGGDTQYF

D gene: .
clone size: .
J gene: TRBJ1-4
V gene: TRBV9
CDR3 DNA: TGTGCCAGCAGCCCACAGGGCTTGGATGATGAAAAACTGTTTTTT
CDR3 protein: CASSPQGLDDEKLFF

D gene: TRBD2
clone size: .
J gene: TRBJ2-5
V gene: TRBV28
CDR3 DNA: TGTGCCAGCGGAGGGCTAGCGGGAGGGCCGAAGGAGACCCAGTACTTC
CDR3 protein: CASGGLAGGPKETQYF

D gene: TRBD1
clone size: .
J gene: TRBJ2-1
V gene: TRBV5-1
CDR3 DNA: TGCGCCAGCAGCCGGGGACAGGGGGTCGATAATGAGCAGTTCTTC
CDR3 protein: CASSRGQGVDNEQFF

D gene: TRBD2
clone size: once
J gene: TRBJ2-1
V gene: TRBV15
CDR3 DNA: TGTGCCACCAGCTCAATGGGGCTAGCGGGTTCCTACAATGAGCAGTTCTTC
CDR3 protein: CATSSMGLAGSYNEQFF

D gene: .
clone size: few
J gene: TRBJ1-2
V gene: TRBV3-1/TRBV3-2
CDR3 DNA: TGTGCCAGCAGCCAACTCTATGGCTACACCTTC
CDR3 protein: CASSQLYGYTF

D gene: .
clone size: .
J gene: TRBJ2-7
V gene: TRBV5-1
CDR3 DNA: TGCGCCAGCAGCCACTCCTCTAGCTTCTCCCCCAAATACGAGCAGTACTTC
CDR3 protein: CASSHSSSFSPKYEQYF

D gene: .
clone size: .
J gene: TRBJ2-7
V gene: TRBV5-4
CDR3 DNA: TGTGCCAGCGGGCGAACACAGGGTCCCTCCTACGAGCAGTACTTC
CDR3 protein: CASGRTQGPSYEQYF

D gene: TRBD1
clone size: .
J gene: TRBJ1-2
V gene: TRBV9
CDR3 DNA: TGTGCCAGCAGCGTAGTGGGGGACAGATATTACCTCTCCTTC
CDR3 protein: CASSVVGDRYYLSF

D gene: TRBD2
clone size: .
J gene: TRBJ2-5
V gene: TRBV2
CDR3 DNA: TGTGCCAGCAGTGCCCACCAGGGAGGGGTTCAAGAGACCCAGTACTTC
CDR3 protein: CASSAHQGGVQETQYF

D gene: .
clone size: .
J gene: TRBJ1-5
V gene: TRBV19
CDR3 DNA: TGTGCCAGTAGTCCGAGGGAGGACAATCAGCCCCAGCATTTT
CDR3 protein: CASSPREDNQPQHF

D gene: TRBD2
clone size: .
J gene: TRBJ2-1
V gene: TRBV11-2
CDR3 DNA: TGTGCCAGCAGCTTAGTAGCGGGGTACAATGAGCAGTTCTTC
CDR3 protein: CASSLVAGYNEQFF

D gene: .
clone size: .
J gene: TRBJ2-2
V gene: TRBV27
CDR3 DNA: TGTGCCAGCAGTCTTAACACCGGGGAGCTGTTTTTT
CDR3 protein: CASSLNTGELFF

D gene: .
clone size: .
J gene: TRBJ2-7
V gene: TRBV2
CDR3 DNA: TGTGCCAGCCGACTGGACTCCTCCTACGAGCAGTACTTC
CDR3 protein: CASRLDSSYEQYF

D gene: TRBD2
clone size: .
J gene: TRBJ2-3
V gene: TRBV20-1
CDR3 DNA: TGCAGTGCTAGTCTGGTAGCGGGAGGCACAGATACGCAGTATTTT
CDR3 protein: CSASLVAGGTDTQYF

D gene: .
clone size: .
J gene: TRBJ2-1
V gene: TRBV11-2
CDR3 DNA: TGTGCCAGCAGCTTAAGGGGTTGGGACAATGAGCAGTTCTTC
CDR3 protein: CASSLRGWDNEQFF

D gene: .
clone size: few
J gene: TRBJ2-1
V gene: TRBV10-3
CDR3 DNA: TGTGCCATCAGCCAGATATACAATGAGCAGTTCTTC
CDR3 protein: CAISQIYNEQFF

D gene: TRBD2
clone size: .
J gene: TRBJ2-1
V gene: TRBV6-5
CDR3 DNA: TGTGCCAGCAGTACCTTGACTAGCGGATACAATGAGCAGTTCTTC
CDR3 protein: CASSTLTSGYNEQFF

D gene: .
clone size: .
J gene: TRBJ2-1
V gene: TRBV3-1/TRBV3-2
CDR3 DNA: TGTGCCAGCAGCCTGACGAGCGACAATGAGCAGTTCTTC
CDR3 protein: CASSLTSDNEQFF